The rows below give T cell receptor beta chains drawn from one sample of a study of OX40 agonist ivuxolimab in advanced cancers. Clones were read by immunoSEQ multiplex PCR, and TCRdb kept only the in-frame ones, dropping some. In the table there are approximately 66,000 clones, around 88% of which are singletons. Sequenced here: CD4+ or CD8+ T cells sorted from blood, sampled in a trial of the OX40 agonist ivuxolimab. The source of these receptors is an adult with an advanced solid tumor such as melanoma, head and neck, liver or kidney cancer. Both conserved end residues are part of each CDR3. A D gene is named only where the DNA matches it firmly. Not all rows give a size; the values are once, few, many and, for expanded clones, a class.

clone_size j_call v_call d_call cdr3_aa cdr3_nt
. TRBJ2-3 TRBV9 . CASSVQGTDTQYF TGTGCCAGCAGCGTACAGGGCACAGATACGCAGTATTTT
. TRBJ2-1 TRBV5-4 TRBD1 CASRRITGAYNEQFF TGTGCCAGCAGAAGAATAACAGGGGCCTACAATGAGCAGTTCTTC
. TRBJ2-5 TRBV5-5 . CASSLSAGVETQYF TGTGCCAGCAGCTTATCGGCAGGGGTGGAGACCCAGTACTTC
few TRBJ1-2 TRBV6-5 TRBD1 CASSYLGQGMGGYTF TGTGCCAGCAGTTACCTCGGACAGGGTATGGGTGGCTACACCTTC
once TRBJ1-1 TRBV6-1 . CASSELAVFGPAFF TGTGCCAGCAGTGAATTGGCAGTTTTCGGTCCAGCTTTCTTT
once TRBJ1-1 TRBV6-5 . CASSPLDGWDTEAFF TGTGCCAGCAGTCCGCTTGATGGATGGGACACTGAAGCTTTCTTT
. TRBJ1-2 TRBV5-6 . CASSLYYREAGYGYTF TGTGCCAGCAGCTTGTATTACCGGGAAGCTGGCTATGGCTACACCTTC
. TRBJ2-7 TRBV2 . CASSEDSNTYEQYF TGTGCCAGCAGCGAGGACAGTAATACCTACGAGCAGTACTTC
. TRBJ2-4 TRBV7-8 TRBD2 CASSTPLAGPPGNIQYF TGTGCCAGCAGCACCCCACTAGCGGGGCCTCCTGGAAACATTCAGTACTTC
. TRBJ1-5 TRBV10-2 . CASSPGPGPQHF TGCGCCAGCAGCCCCGGGCCTGGCCCCCAGCATTTT
. TRBJ2-7 TRBV27 . CASSPQGYEQYF TGTGCCAGCAGTCCCCAGGGGTACGAGCAGTACTTC
. TRBJ2-6 TRBV7-3 . CASSLTDGRPSGANVLTF TGTGCCAGCAGCTTAACGGACGGGAGACCCTCTGGGGCCAACGTCCTGACTTTC
. TRBJ2-5 TRBV10-3 TRBD1 CAIKGQIQETQYF TGTGCCATCAAGGGACAGATCCAAGAGACCCAGTACTTC
. TRBJ1-2 TRBV6-1 . CASSERDTVF TGTGCCAGCAGTGAAAGGGACACTGTTTTC
medium-sized TRBJ2-1 TRBV19 . CASIPDSTYNEQFF TGTGCCAGTATTCCCGACAGTACATACAATGAGCAGTTCTTC
. TRBJ1-3 TRBV7-2 . CASSSYRTIYF TGTGCCAGCAGCTCCTACCGCACCATATATTTT
. TRBJ1-2 TRBV19 . CASSRQDGYTF TGTGCCAGTTCGCGGCAGGATGGCTACACCTTC
. TRBJ1-2 TRBV6-1 . CASSEDSLYGYTF TGTGCCAGCAGTGAAGACAGTTTGTATGGCTACACCTTC
once TRBJ2-1 TRBV11-2 TRBD2 CASSLPGGSGFF TGTGCCAGCAGCCTTCCGGGGGGGTCCGGATTCTTC
. TRBJ1-3 TRBV28 . CASSPGDTRNTIYF TGTGCCAGCAGTCCCGGCGACACCCGAAACACCATATATTTT
. TRBJ1-2 TRBV25-1 . CASSDNIPTGRGYTF TGTGCCAGCAGTGACAACATTCCCACAGGACGGGGCTACACCTTC
. TRBJ1-1 TRBV18 . CASSPLLGENTEAFF TGTGCCAGCTCACCGCTTCTCGGTGAGAACACTGAAGCTTTCTTT
. TRBJ1-1 TRBV7-9 . CASSLGQGTEAFF TGTGCCAGCAGCTTAGGGCAGGGCACTGAAGCTTTCTTT
. TRBJ1-1 TRBV28 . CASSRGTEAFF TGTGCCAGCAGTCGGGGCACTGAAGCTTTCTTT
. TRBJ2-7 TRBV2 TRBD1 CASRTGGHEQYF TGTGCCAGCAGAACAGGGGGCCACGAGCAGTACTTC
once TRBJ2-1 TRBV18 . CASSPGQHKPQFF TGTGCCAGCTCACCTGGGCAGCACAAGCCCCAGTTCTTC